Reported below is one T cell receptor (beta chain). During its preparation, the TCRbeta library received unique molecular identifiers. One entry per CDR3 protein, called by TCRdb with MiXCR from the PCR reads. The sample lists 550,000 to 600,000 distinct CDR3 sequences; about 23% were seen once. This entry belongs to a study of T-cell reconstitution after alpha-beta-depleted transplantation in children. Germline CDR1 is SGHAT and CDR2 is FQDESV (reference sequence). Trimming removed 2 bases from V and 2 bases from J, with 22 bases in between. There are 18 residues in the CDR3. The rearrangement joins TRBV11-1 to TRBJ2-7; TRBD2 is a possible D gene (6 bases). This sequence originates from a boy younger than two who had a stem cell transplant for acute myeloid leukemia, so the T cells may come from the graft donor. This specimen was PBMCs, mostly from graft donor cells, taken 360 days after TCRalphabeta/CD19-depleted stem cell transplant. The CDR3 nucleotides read TGTGCCAGCAGCTTATTTTATGGCGGGAAGGGGACCACCTACGAGCAGTACTTC. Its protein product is CASSLFYGGKGTTYEQYF. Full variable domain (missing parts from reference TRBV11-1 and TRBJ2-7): EAEVAQSPRYKITEKSQAVAFWCDPISGHATLYWYRQILGQGPELLVQFQDESVVDDSQLPKDRFSAERLKGVDSTLKIQPAELGDSAMYLCASSLFYGGKGTTYEQYFGPGTRLTVT.